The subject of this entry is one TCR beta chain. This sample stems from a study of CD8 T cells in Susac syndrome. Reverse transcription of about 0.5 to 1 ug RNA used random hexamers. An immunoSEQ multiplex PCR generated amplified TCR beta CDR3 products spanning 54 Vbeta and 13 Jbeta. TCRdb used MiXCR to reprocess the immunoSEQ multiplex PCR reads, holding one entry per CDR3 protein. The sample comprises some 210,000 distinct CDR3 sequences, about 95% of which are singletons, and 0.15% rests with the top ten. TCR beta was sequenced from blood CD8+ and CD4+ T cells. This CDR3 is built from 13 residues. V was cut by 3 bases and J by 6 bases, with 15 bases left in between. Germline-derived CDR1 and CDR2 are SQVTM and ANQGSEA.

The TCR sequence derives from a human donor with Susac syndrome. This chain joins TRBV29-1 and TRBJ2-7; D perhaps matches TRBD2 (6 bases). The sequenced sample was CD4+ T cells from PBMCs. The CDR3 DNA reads TGCAGCGTTGATGTTCGGGTGGGGGGCGAGCAGTACTTC. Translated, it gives CSVDVRVGGEQYF.